This TCR beta chain was obtained from a study of T-cell reconstitution after alpha-beta-depleted transplantation in children. Findings and limits, study-wide: Several patients had high TCRbeta diversity at day 60; it came from surviving recipient T cells and thymic progenitors. Once a year had passed after transplant, T-cell counts and diversity came mostly from newly produced T cells. Reportedly, alpha-beta T cells present about two months post-transplant originated from several hundred expanded clones of graft origin.

Molecular barcoding with unique molecular identifiers was used for the TCRbeta library. TCRdb processed the PCR reads anew with MiXCR; each CDR3 protein has one entry. This table holds some 110,000 distinct CDR3 sequences, about a tenth found once. This clonotype has at least ten counts. Antigen: not known. J lost 11 bases, V lost 6 bases, and 7 bases had no gene match. The CDR3 totals 13 residues. Germline V lookup: CDR1 MNHNS, CDR2 SASEGT. The sequence came from a boy aged 2-15 years with acute lymphoblastic leukemia, due to receive a stem cell transplant. Sequenced material: PBMCs, taken before TCRalphabeta/CD19-depleted stem cell transplant. This chain uses TRBV6-1 with TRBJ2-1; 10 nucleotides agree with TRBD1. CDR3 loop: CASSPEDRGKQFF. As DNA, the CDR3 is TGTGCCAGCAGCCCCGAGGACAGGGGGAAGCAGTTCTTC.